The T cell receptor (beta chain) under discussion was sequenced for a study of shared clonotypes between healthy human individuals. Whole-study context: Aged 18 to 49, the donors were a couple of women and a few men.

For this clone: Its antigen is still unknown.

Germline CDR1 MGHRA, CDR2 YSYEKL. The CDR3 length is 15 residues. V dropped 4 bases and J dropped 3 bases, with 15 bases sitting between them. The DNA input per sorted-subset replicate PCR was 150 to 200 ng, corresponding to some 30,000 T cell genomes. Profiling relied on immunoSEQ multiplex PCR, and the TCRdb table lists in-frame clones only, not all of them. The sample yields about 1 million clones, around 74% seen once. Overall study findings and caveats: In a few donors, around 5% of naive CD4 clonotypes appeared in common. In this cohort, only blood was sampled, and tissue repertoires likely differ.

The chain combines TRBV4-1 with TRBJ1-2; tentatively, D is TRBD1 (5 bases). The sequencing input was memory CD4+ T cells sorted from blood. Subset indicated: CD45RA-negative fraction. The source is a man aged 18 to 29 in good health. This CDR3 is CASSPSGTEYYGYTF. The CDR3 bases are TGCGCCAGCAGCCCATCCGGGACGGAGTACTATGGCTACACCTTC.